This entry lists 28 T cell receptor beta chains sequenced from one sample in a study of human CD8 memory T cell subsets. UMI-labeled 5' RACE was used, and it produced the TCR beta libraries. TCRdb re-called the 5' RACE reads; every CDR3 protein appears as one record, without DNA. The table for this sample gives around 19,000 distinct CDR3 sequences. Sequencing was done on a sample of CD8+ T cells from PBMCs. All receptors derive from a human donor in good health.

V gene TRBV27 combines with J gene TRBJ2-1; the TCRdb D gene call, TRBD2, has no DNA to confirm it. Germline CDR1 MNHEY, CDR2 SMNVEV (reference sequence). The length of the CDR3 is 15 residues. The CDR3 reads CASSLSVVAGLEQFF.

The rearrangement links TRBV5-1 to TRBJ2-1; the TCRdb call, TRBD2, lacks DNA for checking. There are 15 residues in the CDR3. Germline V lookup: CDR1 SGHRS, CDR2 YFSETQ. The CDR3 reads CASSLGLAGANEQFF.

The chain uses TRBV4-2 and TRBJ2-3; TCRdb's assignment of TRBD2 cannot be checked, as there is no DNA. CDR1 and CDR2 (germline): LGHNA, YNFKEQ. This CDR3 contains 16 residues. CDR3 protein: CASSRTRAGDTDTQYF.

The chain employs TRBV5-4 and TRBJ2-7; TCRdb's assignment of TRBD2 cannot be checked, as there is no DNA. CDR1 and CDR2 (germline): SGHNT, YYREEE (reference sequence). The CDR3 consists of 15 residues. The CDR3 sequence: CASSTGLAETYEQYF.

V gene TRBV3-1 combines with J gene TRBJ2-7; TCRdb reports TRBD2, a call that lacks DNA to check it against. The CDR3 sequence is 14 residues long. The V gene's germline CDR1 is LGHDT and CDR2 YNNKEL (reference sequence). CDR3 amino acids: CASSVDYQNYEQYF.

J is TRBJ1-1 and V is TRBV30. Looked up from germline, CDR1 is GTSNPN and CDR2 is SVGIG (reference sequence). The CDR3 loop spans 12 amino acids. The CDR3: CAWSVLNTEAFF.

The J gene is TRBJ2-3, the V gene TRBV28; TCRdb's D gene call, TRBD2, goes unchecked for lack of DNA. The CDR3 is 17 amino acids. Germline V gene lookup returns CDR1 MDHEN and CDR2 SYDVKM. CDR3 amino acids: CASIPGLDLLNTDTQYF.

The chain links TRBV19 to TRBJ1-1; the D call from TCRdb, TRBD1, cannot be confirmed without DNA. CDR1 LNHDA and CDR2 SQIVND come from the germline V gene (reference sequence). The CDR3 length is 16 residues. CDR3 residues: CASSISQGALNTEAFF.

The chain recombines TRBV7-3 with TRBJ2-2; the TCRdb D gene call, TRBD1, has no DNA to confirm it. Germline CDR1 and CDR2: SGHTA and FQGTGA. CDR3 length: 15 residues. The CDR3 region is CASSLFQGSTGELFF.

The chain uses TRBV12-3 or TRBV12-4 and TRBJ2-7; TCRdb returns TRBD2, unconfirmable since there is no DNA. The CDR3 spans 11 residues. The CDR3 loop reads CASSASYEQYF.

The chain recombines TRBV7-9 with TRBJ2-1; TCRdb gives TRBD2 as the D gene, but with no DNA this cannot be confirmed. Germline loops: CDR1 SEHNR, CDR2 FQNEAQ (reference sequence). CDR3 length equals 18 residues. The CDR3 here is CASSPDSSGSRAYNEQFF.

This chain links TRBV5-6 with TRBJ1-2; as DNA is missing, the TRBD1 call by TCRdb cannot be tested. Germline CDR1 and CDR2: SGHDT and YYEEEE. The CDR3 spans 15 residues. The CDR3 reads CASSSTGGEDYGYTF.

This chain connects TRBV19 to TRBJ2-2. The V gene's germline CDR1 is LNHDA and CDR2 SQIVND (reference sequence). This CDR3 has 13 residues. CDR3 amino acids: CASSISLGGELFF.

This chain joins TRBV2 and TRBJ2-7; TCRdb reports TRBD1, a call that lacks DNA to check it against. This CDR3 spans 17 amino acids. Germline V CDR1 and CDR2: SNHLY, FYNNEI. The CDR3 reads CASIKGGPYAGSYEQYF.

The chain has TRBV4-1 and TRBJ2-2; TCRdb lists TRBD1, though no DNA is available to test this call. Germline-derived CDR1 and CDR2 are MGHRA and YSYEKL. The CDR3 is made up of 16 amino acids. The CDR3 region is CASSPTGGKGTGELFF.

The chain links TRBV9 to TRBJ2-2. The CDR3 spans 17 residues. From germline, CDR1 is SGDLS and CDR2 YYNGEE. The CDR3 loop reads CASSPYVSSGTTGELFF.

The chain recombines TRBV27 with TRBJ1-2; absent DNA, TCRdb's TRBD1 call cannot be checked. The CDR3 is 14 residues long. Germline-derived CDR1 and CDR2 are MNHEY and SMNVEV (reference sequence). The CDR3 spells CASSKLRDRASYTF.

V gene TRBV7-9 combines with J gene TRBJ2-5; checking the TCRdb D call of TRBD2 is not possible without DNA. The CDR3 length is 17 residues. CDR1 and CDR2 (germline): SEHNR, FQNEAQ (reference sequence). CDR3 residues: CASSPRTSGRAGETQYF.

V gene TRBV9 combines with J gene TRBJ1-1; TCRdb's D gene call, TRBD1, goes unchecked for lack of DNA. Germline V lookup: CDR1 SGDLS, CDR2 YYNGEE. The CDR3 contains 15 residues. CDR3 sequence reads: CASSPMTAMNTEAFF.

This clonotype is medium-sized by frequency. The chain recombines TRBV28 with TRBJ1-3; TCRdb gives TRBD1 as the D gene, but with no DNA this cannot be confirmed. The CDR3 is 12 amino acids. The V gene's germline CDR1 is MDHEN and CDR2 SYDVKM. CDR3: CASSPGSNTIYF. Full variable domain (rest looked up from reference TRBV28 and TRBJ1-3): DVKVTQSSRYLVKRTGEKVFLECVQDMDHENMFWYRQDPGLGLRLIYFSYDVKMKEKGDIPEGYSVSREKKERFSLILESASTNQTSMYLCASSPGSNTIYFGEGSWLTVV.

The CDR3 spells CASSPLAGSSYEQYF. This chain links TRBV9 with TRBJ2-7; the TRBD2 assignment by TCRdb is unverifiable without DNA. Germline CDR1 and CDR2: SGDLS and YYNGEE. The CDR3 has 15 residues.

CDR3 region: CASSLLNEQFF. This chain joins TRBV5-5 and TRBJ2-1. From germline, CDR1 is SGHKS and CDR2 YYEKEE (reference sequence). The CDR3 totals 11 residues.

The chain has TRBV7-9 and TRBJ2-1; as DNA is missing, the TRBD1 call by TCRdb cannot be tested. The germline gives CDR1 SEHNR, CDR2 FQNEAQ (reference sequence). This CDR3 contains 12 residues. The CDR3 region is CASSLTWERKFF. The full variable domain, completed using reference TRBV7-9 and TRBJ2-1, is DTGVSQNPRHKITKRGQNVTFRCDPISEHNRLYWYRQTLGQGPEFLTYFQNEAQLEKSRLLSDRFSAERPKGSFSTLEIQRTEQGDSAMYLCASSLTWERKFFGPGTRLTVL.

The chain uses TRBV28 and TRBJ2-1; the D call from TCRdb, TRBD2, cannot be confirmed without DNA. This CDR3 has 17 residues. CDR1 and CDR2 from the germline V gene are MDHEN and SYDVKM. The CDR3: CASSSLAGESMYNEQFF. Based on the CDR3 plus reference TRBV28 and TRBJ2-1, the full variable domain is DVKVTQSSRYLVKRTGEKVFLECVQDMDHENMFWYRQDPGLGLRLIYFSYDVKMKEKGDIPEGYSVSREKKERFSLILESASTNQTSMYLCASSSLAGESMYNEQFFGPGTRLTVL.

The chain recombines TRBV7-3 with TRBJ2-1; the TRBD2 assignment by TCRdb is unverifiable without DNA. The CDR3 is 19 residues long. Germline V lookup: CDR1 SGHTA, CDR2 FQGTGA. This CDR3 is CASSLLAGGPGNSYNEQFF.

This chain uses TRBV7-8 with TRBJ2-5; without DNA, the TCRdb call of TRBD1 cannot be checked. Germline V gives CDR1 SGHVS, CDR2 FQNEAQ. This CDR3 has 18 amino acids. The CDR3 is CASSLGDRGRRDGETQYF.

The chain's CDR3 is CASRATENQPQHF. The chain links TRBV5-1 to TRBJ1-5; TCRdb lists TRBD1, though no DNA is available to test this call. The germline CDR1 and CDR2 sequences are SGHRS and YFSETQ. This CDR3 has 13 residues.

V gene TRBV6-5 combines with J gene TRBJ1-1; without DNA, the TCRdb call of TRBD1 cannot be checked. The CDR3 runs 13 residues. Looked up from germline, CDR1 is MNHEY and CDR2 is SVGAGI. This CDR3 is CASSLDRDTEAFF.